This T cell receptor beta chain was obtained from a study of blood T cell repertoires in COVID-19. At the level of the study: Samples taken during acute and convalescent COVID-19 were collected in the United States, Italy and Spain. T cells, B-cell-depleted T cells, or PBMCs supplied cDNA or gDNA.

The CDR3 extends over 14 amino acids. Trimming took 3 bases from V and 8 from J; bases not matched to a gene: 6. Germline lookup yields CDR1 SEHNR and CDR2 FQNEAQ (reference sequence). In the study's own analysis: Amplification of reference gene primers provided the estimated nucleated cell counts. Here immunoSEQ multiplex PCR was the method, and the copy in TCRdb shows in-frame clones only, minus some. Clone size and V and J calls were adopted from that table, with D and trimming inferred from the DNA. This table has approximately 130,000 clones, 84% appearing once. Sequencing was performed on peripheral blood. This rearrangement joins TRBV7-9 to TRBJ2-1, with TRBD2 matching 8 bases. The origin of this receptor is a human donor in a cohort sampled during active COVID-19. The CDR3 region is CASSFSGVLDEQFF. The CDR3 DNA follows: TGTGCCAGCAGCTTTAGCGGGGTTTTAGATGAGCAGTTCTTC. The entire variable domain, with the rest obtained from reference TRBV7-9 and TRBJ2-1, is as follows: DTGVSQNPRHKITKRGQNVTFRCDPISEHNRLYWYRQTLGQGPEFLTYFQNEAQLEKSRLLSDRFSAERPKGSFSTLEIQRTEQGDSAMYLCASSFSGVLDEQFFGPGTRLTVL.